This entry is about one T cell receptor (beta chain). Its antigen is unidentified. This sample is part of a study of OX40 agonist ivuxolimab in advanced cancers. Study findings and constraints: Clonal expansion was among the lowest in partial responders at 0.1-3.0 mg/kg, especially CD8+. Averaged across samples, CD8+ T cells carried more expanded clones than CD4+ did.

The CDR3 covers 16 residues. Germline V CDR1 and CDR2: LNHDA, SQIVND (reference sequence). V lost 1 base and J lost 1, with 13 bases in between. Assay used: immunoSEQ multiplex PCR; TCRdb lists only in-frame clones, some missing. The table includes 73,000 or so clones, 70% to 90% detected once. This sequence was found in an adult with an advanced solid tumor such as melanoma, head and neck, liver or kidney cancer. The source material was CD4+ or CD8+ T cells sorted from blood, sampled in a trial of the OX40 agonist ivuxolimab. J is TRBJ1-1 and V is TRBV19; D may be TRBD1 (5 bases). The CDR3: CASSIGRGRGNTEAFF. The CDR3 DNA is TGTGCCAGTAGTATAGGCCGGGGACGTGGGAACACTGAAGCTTTCTTT.